Presented here are 23 T cell receptor beta chains from one specimen sequenced in a study of blood T cell repertoires in COVID-19. Measured with immunoSEQ multiplex PCR; TCRdb has only the in-frame clones, and not every one. The table records about 43,000 clones, 86% of them present only once. The material sequenced was peripheral blood. The receptors originated from a human donor in a cohort sampled during active COVID-19.

The chain combines TRBV3-1 (or the pseudogene TRBV3-2) with TRBJ2-7; 7 bases line up with TRBD1. V was clipped by 2 bases and J by 3 bases; unmatched bases: 10. The CDR3 loop spans 16 amino acids. The germline CDR1 and CDR2 sequences are LGHDT and YNNKEL (reference sequence). Here the CDR3 DNA reads TGTGCCAGCAGCCAACACGTTATCGGGGACAGCTACGAGCAGTACTTC. Translated: CASSQHVIGDSYEQYF.

The rearrangement joins TRBV15 to TRBJ2-7; TRBD1 agrees at 9 bases. The CDR3 has 16 residues. Trimming at V came to 0 bases and at J to 2 bases, leaving 5 bases not matched to a gene. The germline V gene has CDR1 LNHNV and CDR2 YYDKDF (reference sequence). The CDR3 loop reads CATSREPGQGTYEQYF. For the CDR3, the DNA is TGTGCCACCAGCAGAGAACCGGGACAGGGAACCTACGAGCAGTACTTC.

The CDR3 protein is CASSRPGLQETQYF. CDR3 sequence (DNA): TGTGCCAGCTCACGACCGGGACTTCAAGAGACCCAGTACTTC. V gene TRBV18 combines with J gene TRBJ2-5; perhaps TRBD2 as D (6 bases). The CDR3 covers 14 residues. The germline V gene encodes CDR1 KGHSH and CDR2 LQKENI. V was shortened by 4 bases and J by 2 bases, with 11 bases between the two germline ends.

The V gene is TRBV9, the J gene TRBJ2-7; 11 bases fit TRBD2. Germline assignment: CDR1 SGDLS and CDR2 YYNGEE. Trimming removed 4 bases from V and 3 bases from J; junction bases left unmatched: 3. The CDR3 totals 14 residues. The CDR3 spells CASSTGTSGYEQYF. CDR3 nucleotides: TGTGCCAGCAGCACCGGGACTAGCGGCTACGAGCAGTACTTC.

This rearrangement joins TRBV6-2 or TRBV6-3 to TRBJ2-3; D may be TRBD1 or TRBD2 (7 bases each). With 6 bases removed from V and 5 bases from J, the gap between germline ends came to 9 bases. The CDR3 totals 12 residues. Per germline, CDR1 MNHEY and CDR2 SVGEGT. CDR3 DNA: TGTGCCAGCAGCAGGGGGGGAGATACGCAGTATTTT. It yields the protein CASSRGGDTQYF.

The V call is TRBV29-1, the J call TRBJ1-4, with D possibly TRBD1 on 5 matching bases. Germline CDR1 is SQVTM and CDR2 is ANQGSEA. The ends were cut back, 6 bases at V and 4 bases at J, with 9 bases in the middle. The CDR3 covers 12 residues. The CDR3 bases are TGCAGCGTCCCGGGGGTTAATGAAAAACTGTTTTTT. It encodes CSVPGVNEKLFF.

The chain links TRBV12-3 or TRBV12-4 to TRBJ2-7; D gene ambiguous. The CDR3 has 11 amino acids. The ends were cut back, 3 bases at V and 4 bases at J, with 4 bases in the middle. The CDR3 protein is CASSFGYEQYF. CDR3 in DNA: TGTGCCAGCAGTTTCGGGTACGAGCAGTACTTC.

The V call is TRBV21-1, the J call TRBJ1-4; TRBD1 is the table's D call and was not checked against the DNA. TRBV21-1 is termed a pseudogene. CDR3 length: 20 amino acids. Here the CDR3 reads CASSRENEPGQGFFSEKLFF. The CDR3 DNA reads TGTGCCAGCAGCAGAGAAAACGAACCGGGACAGGGTTTCTTCAGTGAAAAACTGTTTTTT.

The J gene is TRBJ2-2, the V gene TRBV25-1; 8 nucleotides line up with TRBD1. Germline trimming cut 5 bases from V and 6 bases from J; bases unmatched to any gene: 17. There are 18 residues in the CDR3. Looked up from germline, CDR1 is MGHDK and CDR2 is SYGVNS. The chain's CDR3 is CASSSSGQGIIQAGELFF. CDR3 nucleotides: TGTGCCAGCAGTTCATCCGGACAGGGTATAATTCAGGCCGGGGAGCTGTTTTTT.

J is TRBJ2-1 and V is TRBV11-3; the D gene is possibly TRBD2 (6 bases). Trimming took off 5 bases at V and 0 bases at J, with 17 bases between the two ends. Germline loops: CDR1 SGHNT, CDR2 YENEEA. This CDR3 is 17 amino acids long. CDR3 protein: CASSERMGLSSYNEQFF. The CDR3 nucleotides read TGTGCCAGCAGCGAACGAATGGGACTGAGCTCCTACAATGAGCAGTTCTTC. The variable domain in full, completed from reference TRBV11-3 and TRBJ2-1, reads EAGVVQSPRYKIIEKKQPVAFWCNPISGHNTLYWYLQNLGQGPELLIRYENEEAVDDSQLPKDRFSAERLKGVDSTLKIQPAELGDSAVYLCASSERMGLSSYNEQFFGPGTRLTVL.

The chain joins TRBV7-3 to TRBJ2-2; 7 positions agree with TRBD1. This CDR3 is 15 amino acids long. Trimming cost V 1 base and J 4 bases; bases outside gene matches: 3. Germline V gene sequence: CDR1 SGHTA, CDR2 FQGTGA. CDR3 bases: TGTGCCAGCAGCTTAAACCCAGGGGGCACCGGGGAGCTGTTTTTT. This translates into CASSLNPGGTGELFF. The full variable domain, with the rest looked up from reference TRBV7-3 and TRBJ2-2, is GAGVSQTPSNKVTEKGKYVELRCDPISGHTALYWYRQSLGQGPEFLIYFQGTGAADDSGLPNDRFFAVRPEGSVSTLKIQRTERGDSAVYLCASSLNPGGTGELFFGEGSRLTVL.

In its sample, this clone was seen a few times. The chain uses TRBV14 and TRBJ2-1; 11 bases align to TRBD2. The junction had 14 bases not matched to a gene; V was cut back by 4 bases and J by 6 bases. Germline V CDR1 and CDR2: SGHDN, FVKESK. CDR3 length: 18 amino acids. CDR3 sequence: CASSLYNLAGGLSNEQFF. CDR3 in DNA: TGTGCCAGCAGCCTTTACAACTTAGCGGGGGGGCTTTCCAATGAGCAGTTCTTC.

The chain combines TRBV27 with TRBJ1-4; the D gene is possibly TRBD1 (6 bases). Germline CDR1 MNHEY, CDR2 SMNVEV (reference sequence). The CDR3 is 12 residues long. With 8 bases removed from V and 5 bases from J, the gap between germline ends came to 9 bases. For the CDR3, the DNA is TGTGCCAGCTCAGACAGGAATGAAAAACTGTTTTTT. It codes for CASSDRNEKLFF.

The chain joins TRBV6-5 to TRBJ1-1, with D unclear. The V and J ends lost 0 bases and 4 bases respectively, with 12 bases between them. This CDR3 has 15 amino acids. Germline V gene data show CDR1 as MNHEY and CDR2 as SVGAGI. CDR3 region: CASSYSNAVPTEAFF. In nucleotides, the CDR3 is TGTGCCAGCAGTTACTCGAATGCGGTTCCCACTGAAGCTTTCTTT.

The chain employs TRBV5-5 and TRBJ1-3, with a possible D match to TRBD1 (5 bases). Germline assignment: CDR1 SGHKS and CDR2 YYEKEE (reference sequence). The CDR3 is 15 residues long. V dropped 5 bases and J dropped 3 bases, with 15 bases sitting between them. The CDR3 here is CASSFGAGVGNTIYF. For the CDR3, the DNA is TGTGCCAGCAGTTTTGGAGCGGGGGTTGGAAACACCATATATTTT.

The chain carries TRBV6-5 and TRBJ2-7; maybe TRBD2 (8 bases). This CDR3 has 15 amino acids. In germline, CDR1 is MNHEY, CDR2 SVGAGI. Trimming stripped 10 bases from V and 4 bases from J, with 23 bases between. The CDR3 bases are TGTGCCACTGCGGGGGGAGGGGGCGGATCGTACGAGCAGTACTTC. It translates to CATAGGGGGSYEQYF.

The chain couples TRBV2 to TRBJ2-7, with TRBD1 matching 8 bases. V lost 10 bases to trimming and J lost 6 bases; unmatched junction nucleotides: 11. Germline loops: CDR1 SNHLY, CDR2 FYNNEI. The CDR3 runs to 13 residues. CDR3 in amino acids: CATQGAGRSEQYF. The CDR3 nucleotides read TGTGCCACCCAGGGGGCAGGGAGGTCCGAGCAGTACTTC. The complete variable domain, with remaining parts taken from reference TRBV2 and TRBJ2-7, reads EPEVTQTPSHQVTQMGQEVILRCVPISNHLYFYWYRQILGQKVEFLVSFYNNEISEKSEIFDDQFSVERPDGSNFTLKIRSTKLEDSAMYFCATQGAGRSEQYFGPGTRLTVT.

This clone showed up just a few times. This chain connects TRBV4-2 to TRBJ2-7; TRBD1 matches at 11 bases. The V and J ends lost 0 bases and 6 bases, in that order; junction bases with no gene match: 7. This CDR3 region has 16 residues. Germline V gives CDR1 LGHNA, CDR2 YNFKEQ. CDR3 loop: CASSQEDRGLIGEQYF. The CDR3 coding sequence is TGTGCCAGCAGCCAAGAGGACAGGGGGCTGATCGGCGAGCAGTACTTC.

The V and J genes are TRBV2 and TRBJ2-5; the match to TRBD2 covers 10 bases. There are 15 residues in the CDR3. V was pared by 6 bases and J by 3 bases, with 7 bases of the junction left unmatched. Germline values: CDR1 SNHLY, CDR2 FYNNEI. CDR3 in DNA: TGTGCCAGCAGCCGGGAGCTAGCGGGGGAAGAGACCCAGTACTTC. Protein sequence: CASSRELAGEETQYF.

The chain combines TRBV19 with TRBJ2-5; 7 bases match TRBD2. V was clipped by 3 bases and J by 1 base; unmatched bases: 8. The CDR3 contains 16 residues. In germline, CDR1 is LNHDA, CDR2 SQIVND (reference sequence). The CDR3 reads CASSISSSGIQETQYF. In DNA, the CDR3 is TGTGCCAGTAGTATCAGTTCTAGCGGAATCCAAGAGACCCAGTACTTC.

This clone appeared a single time. The V and J genes are TRBV7-9 and TRBJ2-7, with 8 positions matching TRBD1. Looked up from germline, CDR1 is SEHNR and CDR2 is FQNEAQ (reference sequence). The CDR3 sequence is 15 residues long. V gave up 2 bases and J gave up 6 bases; unmatched junction bases: 9. For the CDR3, the DNA is TGTGCCAGCAGCTTACTGACAGGGGCGAGTCCCGAGCAGTACTTC. This sequence encodes CASSLLTGASPEQYF.

The chain links TRBV6-4 to TRBJ2-6; D gene unclear. This CDR3 region has 15 residues. The V gene lost 5 bases and the J gene lost 0 bases, with 8 bases spanning the gap. Germline V CDR1 and CDR2: MRHNA, SNTAGT. DNA for the CDR3: TGTGCCAGCAGTCGAAGCCCCTCTGGGGCCAACGTCCTGACTTTC. This translates into CASSRSPSGANVLTF.

The rearrangement joins TRBV19 to TRBJ1-2, with 10 bases fitting TRBD1. The trim removed 5 bases at V and 6 bases at J, leaving 9 bases unmatched. CDR3 length equals 15 residues. The germline V gene encodes CDR1 LNHDA and CDR2 SQIVND (reference sequence). The CDR3: CASSPTGTGVDGYTF. For the CDR3, the DNA is TGTGCCAGTAGTCCAACCGGGACAGGGGTTGATGGCTACACCTTC.